Listed here are 4 T cell receptor beta chains from one sample, sequenced in a study of blood T cell repertoires in COVID-19 (dated by TCRdb to about 2020). The library was prepared using the immunoSEQ multiplex PCR assay. Imported from immuneACCESS, the table was reduced by TCRdb to in-frame sequences with V and J called. These copies leave out some clones; in studies compared against another copy, an unresolved V gene accounts for under half, and the cause of the remainder is not known. Present in this sample are some 150,000 clones, about 80% of which were seen just once. The top ten hold around 0.62% of the sample. What was sequenced was peripheral blood. Receptors originate from a man in his 60s with acute or convalescent COVID-19.

This chain links TRBV5-1 with TRBJ2-7; 7 nucleotides line up with TRBD1. The V gene end was trimmed by 4 bases and the J gene end by 2 bases; junction bases not matched to a gene: 9. Germline CDR1 SGHRS, CDR2 YFSETQ. This CDR3 has 15 residues. The CDR3 nucleotides are TGCGCCAGCAGCACGACAGGGAAGGGGACCTACGAGCAGTACTTC. Its protein product is CASSTTGKGTYEQYF.

Only one count was recorded for this clone. V gene TRBV2 combines with J gene TRBJ2-3; D possibly corresponds to TRBD2 (7 bases). The CDR3 is 14 residues long. Trimming removed 2 bases from V and 5 bases from J, with 11 bases in between. Germline V gene sequence: CDR1 SNHLY, CDR2 FYNNEI. The DNA of the CDR3 is TGTGCCAGCAGTGAACGGGGGGCTATAGATACGCAGTATTTT. This codes for CASSERGAIDTQYF.

The chain combines TRBV7-2 with TRBJ2-7, with 8 bases matching TRBD1. Germline-derived CDR1 and CDR2 are SGHTA and FQGNSA. The CDR3 consists of 14 residues. Losses at the gene ends were 7 bases for V and 1 base for J; bases not matched to a gene: 6. The CDR3 spells CASKIQGASYEQYF. CDR3 sequence (DNA): TGTGCCAGCAAAATCCAGGGGGCATCCTACGAGCAGTACTTC.

This chain joins TRBV24-1 and TRBJ2-3; D is unresolved. V dropped 0 bases and J dropped 5 bases, with 14 bases sitting between them. The CDR3 is made up of 16 amino acids. Per the germline V gene, CDR1 is KGHDR and CDR2 is SFDVKD. CDR3 sequence (DNA): TGTGCCACCAGTGATTTGCCGGGTTCAAGGTTAGATACGCAGTATTTT. Its protein is CATSDLPGSRLDTQYF.